The entry below gives a single TCR beta chain sequence along with its context. This specimen comes from a study of blood T cell repertoires in COVID-19. The germline V gene encodes CDR1 SEHNR and CDR2 FQNEAQ (reference sequence). The CDR3 sequence is 15 residues long. Trimming at V came to 3 bases and at J to 11 bases, leaving 12 bases not matched to a gene. This table comes from immunoSEQ multiplex PCR, and its TCRdb copy is limited to in-frame clones, with some not included. The sample gives approximately 270,000 clones, 70% to 90% of which show up once; 3% is in the top ten. J is TRBJ1-1 and V is TRBV7-9; TRBD1 aligns across 10 bases. The sequence came from a man in his late teens or twenties with active or convalescent COVID-19. Sequencing was performed on peripheral blood. CDR3 sequence reads: CASSFTDRGMWYAFF. CDR3 DNA sequence: TGTGCCAGCAGCTTTACGGACAGGGGGATGTGGTATGCTTTCTTT.